This TCR beta chain was retrieved from a study of shared clonotypes between healthy human individuals. This table comes from immunoSEQ multiplex PCR, and its TCRdb copy is limited to in-frame clones, with some not included. Here the sample spans about 2.2 million clones, under 95% being singletons. Naive CD8 populations comprised CD45RO-negative cells positively selected for CCR7, excluding terminally differentiated effector memory CD45RA+ cells. J gave up 3 bases and V 4 bases, and 3 bases lay outside the gene matches. Germline V gives CDR1 MGHDK, CDR2 SYGVNS. The CDR3 covers 14 residues. This chain uses TRBV25-1 with TRBJ2-7; 10 bases are shared with TRBD1. The sequenced sample was naive CD8+ T cells from PBMCs. The receptor's source is a man aged 18 to 29 in good health. Some clones in this sample may be carry-over from other donors' samples. CDR3: CASSGQGAHYEQYF. In DNA form, the CDR3 reads TGTGCCAGCAGTGGACAGGGGGCCCACTACGAGCAGTACTTC.